Presented here are 2 T cell receptor beta chains from one specimen sequenced in a study of blood T cell repertoires in COVID-19. Assay: immunoSEQ multiplex PCR; the TCRdb copy retains only in-frame clones and omits some. The sample carries 490,000 or so clones, 88% recorded once. The sequenced sample consisted of PBMCs or T cells enriched from blood (not recorded which). These receptor sequences come from a woman aged 40 to 50 who had recovered from COVID-19.

CDR3 in amino acids: CASFSGFGYTF. The CDR3 region has the DNA TGTGCCAGCTTTTCAGGTTTTGGCTACACCTTC. The chain links TRBV3-1 (or the pseudogene TRBV3-2) to TRBJ1-2; D ambiguous. Germline values: CDR1 LGHDT, CDR2 YNNKEL (reference sequence). V was cut by 8 bases and J by 7 bases, with 11 bases left in between. The CDR3 has 11 amino acids.

The V gene is TRBV12-5, the J gene TRBJ1-5, with 7 positions matching TRBD1. This CDR3 has 14 amino acids. Per the germline V gene, CDR1 is LGHNT and CDR2 is FRNRAP. The trim removed 1 base at V and 5 bases at J, leaving 2 bases unmatched. The CDR3 here is CASGLGQGHQPQHF. The CDR3 nucleotides read TGTGCTAGTGGTTTGGGACAGGGTCATCAGCCCCAGCATTTT.